The 23 T cell receptor beta chains in this list originate from one sample, sequenced in a study of cytomegalovirus exposure and HLA in healthy donors (dated by TCRdb to the late 2010s). Receptor libraries were prepared by the immunoSEQ multiplex PCR assay. A mixture of 60 forward primers for TCR Vbeta segments and 13 reverse primers for TCR Jbeta segments was used in the multiplex PCR. Not all clones reach the TCRdb copy of this immuneACCESS table, which keeps in-frame sequences only. Checked studies attribute under half of the gap to unresolved V genes and leave the rest unexplained. For this sample the table gives about 50,000 clones, of which about three quarters were detected only once. The ten largest clones add up to about 3% of the sample. The material sequenced was PBMCs. All receptors come from a woman between 40 and 55 years old in good health and CMV-seropositive.

The V call is TRBV18, the J call TRBJ1-1; 10 bases align to TRBD1. The CDR3 consists of 14 residues. CDR1 is KGHSH, CDR2 LQKENI, per germline. Trimming at V came to 4 bases and at J to 5 bases, leaving 4 bases not matched to a gene. CDR3 region: CASSLDRGTTEAFF. The CDR3 coding sequence is TGTGCCAGCTCACTGGACAGGGGGACGACTGAAGCTTTCTTT.

The rearrangement links TRBV28 to TRBJ1-1, with D uncertain. Germline CDR1 reads MDHEN; CDR2 reads SYDVKM. Trimming took off 9 bases at V and 1 base at J, with 6 bases between the two ends. The CDR3 spans 11 residues. The CDR3 loop is CASTPNTEAFF. CDR3 in DNA: TGTGCCAGTACACCGAACACTGAAGCTTTCTTT.

The rearrangement links TRBV7-2 to TRBJ2-3; D not resolved. V lost 4 bases to trimming and J lost 11 bases, with 19 bases between them. The CDR3 length is 14 residues. The germline V gene encodes CDR1 SGHTA and CDR2 FQGNSA. The CDR3 protein is CASSSNRNSARQYF. The CDR3 DNA reads as TGTGCCAGCAGCTCAAACCGTAACTCCGCTCGGCAGTATTTT.

The chain links TRBV7-8 to TRBJ2-1; D possibly corresponds to TRBD2 (6 bases). The germline V gene has CDR1 SGHVS and CDR2 FQNEAQ. The V and J ends lost 4 bases and 7 bases respectively, with 11 bases between them. The CDR3 runs to 13 residues. CDR3 loop: CASSSRRGNEQFF. CDR3 bases: TGTGCCAGCAGCTCGAGGCGGGGTAATGAGCAGTTCTTC.

The chain links TRBV7-2 to TRBJ2-3, with D possibly being TRBD1 (6 bases). Germline-derived CDR1 and CDR2 are SGHTA and FQGNSA. The V gene lost 8 bases and the J gene lost 1 base, with 16 bases spanning the gap. The CDR3 contains 15 residues. Here the CDR3 DNA reads TGTGCCAGCCCTCAAGCGGCAGGGGGCACAGATACGCAGTATTTT. It yields the protein CASPQAAGGTDTQYF.

The chain links TRBV5-1 to TRBJ2-7, with 8 bases fitting TRBD2. V shed 2 bases and J 4 bases; nucleotides not matched to a gene: 5. CDR1 and CDR2 from the germline V gene are SGHRS and YFSETQ. The CDR3 sequence is 14 residues long. Written as DNA, the CDR3 is TGCGCCAGCAGCTTACGGGGGGGCCTGTACGAGCAGTACTTC. Translation gives CASSLRGGLYEQYF. The variable domain in full, with the rest retrieved from reference TRBV5-1 and TRBJ2-7, is KAGVTQTPRYLIKTRGQQVTLSCSPISGHRSVSWYQQTPGQGLQFLFEYFSETQRNKGNFPGRFSGRQFSNSRSEMNVSTLELGDSALYLCASSLRGGLYEQYFGPGTRLTVT.

The rearrangement joins TRBV2 to TRBJ1-5; 8 bases are a match to TRBD1. Germline V CDR1 and CDR2: SNHLY, FYNNEI. The CDR3 covers 11 residues. J lost 10 bases, V lost 6 bases, and 2 bases had no gene match. CDR3 region: CASRDRAPQHF. In DNA, the CDR3 is TGTGCCAGCAGGGACAGGGCACCCCAGCATTTT. The full variable domain, rest sourced from reference TRBV2 and TRBJ1-5, is EPEVTQTPSHQVTQMGQEVILRCVPISNHLYFYWYRQILGQKVEFLVSFYNNEISEKSEIFDDQFSVERPDGSNFTLKIRSTKLEDSAMYFCASRDRAPQHFGDGTRLSIL.

The rearrangement joins TRBV6-1 to TRBJ1-6, with 7 bases matching TRBD1. The V segment lost 6 bases and the J segment 6 bases; nucleotides outside the gene matches: 11. In germline, CDR1 is MNHNS, CDR2 SASEGT. CDR3 size: 16 residues. CDR3 bases: TGTGCCAGCAGGGAAACAGGGGTACGGGCTAATTCACCCCTCCACTTT. It is translated as CASRETGVRANSPLHF.

The J gene is TRBJ2-3, the V gene TRBV28; D may be TRBD1 (5 bases). Germline-derived CDR1 and CDR2 are MDHEN and SYDVKM. The CDR3 has 15 residues. V was trimmed by 5 bases and J by 2 bases, leaving 14 bases between them. DNA of the CDR3: TGTGCCAGCAGTACAGGCTCCCGTCTCACAGATACGCAGTATTTT. Translated, it gives CASSTGSRLTDTQYF.

The chain uses TRBV28 and TRBJ2-7, with TRBD1 matching over 7 bases. The CDR3 runs to 14 residues. J was trimmed by 1 base and V by 8 bases; bases with no gene match: 8. The germline V gene has CDR1 MDHEN and CDR2 SYDVKM. The CDR3 is CASGLPGGSYEQYF. The CDR3 nucleotides read TGTGCCAGCGGGCTTCCAGGGGGATCCTACGAGCAGTACTTC. The complete variable domain, with remaining parts taken from reference TRBV28 and TRBJ2-7, reads DVKVTQSSRYLVKRTGEKVFLECVQDMDHENMFWYRQDPGLGLRLIYFSYDVKMKEKGDIPEGYSVSREKKERFSLILESASTNQTSMYLCASGLPGGSYEQYFGPGTRLTVT.

V usage is TRBV9 and J usage is TRBJ1-2; TRBD1 is a possible D gene (5 bases). The CDR3 runs 13 residues. CDR1 is SGDLS and CDR2 is YYNGEE in the germline V gene. Between the trimmed V and J ends, which lost 7 bases and 8 bases, there was a span of 18 bases. CDR3 region: CASGGVLPKGYTF. In nucleotides, the CDR3 is TGTGCCAGCGGGGGGGTGTTACCTAAAGGCTACACCTTC.

In its sample, this clone was seen a few times. J is TRBJ2-3 and V is TRBV10-3; 8 nucleotides agree with TRBD2. The CDR3 loop spans 16 amino acids. The V segment lost 4 bases and the J segment 2 bases; nucleotides outside the gene matches: 8. Germline-derived CDR1 and CDR2 are ENHRY and SYGVKD. CDR3 in amino acids: CAISGGGGGTTDTQYF. CDR3 DNA sequence: TGTGCCATCAGTGGTGGGGGCGGGGGGACCACAGATACGCAGTATTTT.

The CDR3, as DNA: TGTGCCAGCAGTCAAACACTGAACACTGAAGCTTTCTTT. Its translation: CASSQTLNTEAFF. The J gene is TRBJ1-1, the V gene TRBV6-5; D ambiguous. The CDR3 loop spans 13 amino acids. The germline V gene has CDR1 MNHEY and CDR2 SVGAGI. The ends were cut back, 5 bases at V and 0 bases at J, with 7 bases in the middle.

The chain carries TRBV9 and TRBJ2-3; 11 nucleotides match TRBD1. The CDR3 sequence is 15 residues long. V shed 4 bases and J 3 bases; nucleotides not matched to a gene: 4. From germline, CDR1 is SGDLS and CDR2 YYNGEE. CDR3 sequence reads: CASSIGQGATDTQYF. The CDR3 nucleotides read TGTGCCAGCAGCATTGGACAGGGGGCGACAGATACGCAGTATTTT.

This chain joins TRBV4-1 and TRBJ2-3; 9 positions match TRBD2. With V trimmed by 3 bases and J by 4 bases, 8 bases remained unmatched. In germline, CDR1 is MGHRA, CDR2 YSYEKL. The CDR3 length is 16 residues. The CDR3 here is CASSHPGTSNADTQYF. In nucleotides, the CDR3 is TGCGCCAGCAGCCACCCCGGGACTAGCAACGCAGATACGCAGTATTTT.

The chain joins TRBV4-1 to TRBJ1-4; no clear D. V dropped 3 bases and J dropped 0 bases, with 14 bases sitting between them. CDR3 length: 17 amino acids. The germline gives CDR1 MGHRA, CDR2 YSYEKL. The CDR3 DNA reads TGCGCCAGCAGCCACAAGAGTGCGTTAGCAACTAATGAAAAACTGTTTTTT. Translating it yields CASSHKSALATNEKLFF.

The rearrangement uses TRBV30 and TRBJ1-5; 7 bases match TRBD1. CDR1 is GTSNPN and CDR2 is SVGIG in the germline V gene (reference sequence). The CDR3 is 15 residues long. Trimming at V came to 0 bases and at J to 1 base, leaving 3 bases not matched to a gene. CDR3 in DNA: TGTGCCTGGAGTGTAAGGGGACAGAGCAATCAGCCCCAGCATTTT. Translation: CAWSVRGQSNQPQHF.

This chain uses TRBV5-1 with TRBJ2-7, with TRBD1 identical over 11 bases. Germline V gives CDR1 SGHRS, CDR2 YFSETQ. The trim removed 0 bases at V and 0 bases at J, leaving 2 bases unmatched. The CDR3 loop spans 16 amino acids. The CDR3 spells CASSLGGTGGSYEQYF. The CDR3 DNA sequence: TGCGCCAGCAGCTTGGGGGGGACAGGGGGCTCCTACGAGCAGTACTTC.

The V and J genes are TRBV7-9 and TRBJ1-3, with TRBD1 matching 8 bases. The trim removed 5 bases at V and 1 base at J, leaving 13 bases unmatched. Germline V lookup: CDR1 SEHNR, CDR2 FQNEAQ (reference sequence). The CDR3 consists of 18 residues. The CDR3 loop is CASSKSGQAPRSGNTIYF. CDR3 DNA sequence: TGTGCCAGCAGCAAATCGGGACAGGCCCCAAGGTCTGGAAACACCATATATTTT.

The V call is TRBV7-8, the J call TRBJ1-5, with a tentative D call TRBD1 (5 bases). V shed 2 bases and J shed 6 bases, with 11 bases lying between them. From germline, CDR1 is SGHVS and CDR2 FQNEAQ. The CDR3 has 14 amino acids. CDR3 nucleotides: TGTGCCAGCAGCTTAAAGGTGGGGGGTCAGCCCCAGCATTTT. The encoded protein is CASSLKVGGQPQHF.

J is TRBJ2-3 and V is TRBV10-3, with TRBD2 as a possible D gene (6 bases). Germline-derived CDR1 and CDR2 are ENHRY and SYGVKD. The CDR3 has 14 amino acids. Trimming cost V 10 bases and J 5 bases, with 19 bases left between them. CDR3 amino acids: CATHSDRGGDTQYF. As DNA, the CDR3 is TGTGCCACCCATAGCGACCGGGGAGGAGATACGCAGTATTTT.

The chain couples TRBV28 to TRBJ2-2; 11 bases agree with TRBD2. After removal of 6 bases from V and 8 bases from J, the junction contained 8 bases not matched to a gene. The CDR3 runs 15 residues. Germline V lookup: CDR1 MDHEN, CDR2 SYDVKM. Written as DNA, the CDR3 is TGTGCCAGCAGCCGACTAGCGGGGCCGGCGGGGGAGCTGTTTTTT. Amino acids: CASSRLAGPAGELFF.

This chain connects TRBV6-5 to TRBJ2-2; 9 bases line up with TRBD2. CDR1 is MNHEY and CDR2 is SVGAGI in the germline V gene. The V gene end was trimmed by 3 bases and the J gene end by 2 bases; junction bases not matched to a gene: 1. The CDR3 is 15 residues long. For the CDR3, the DNA is TGTGCCAGCAGTTATAGCGGGGGCAACACCGGGGAGCTGTTTTTT. The encoded protein is CASSYSGGNTGELFF.